What follows are 30 T cell receptor beta chains derived from one specimen sequenced in a study of blood T cell repertoires in COVID-19 (TCRdb year 2020). The library was made by the immunoSEQ multiplex PCR assay. The table was pulled from immuneACCESS by TCRdb, which kept in-frame rearrangements only. Such tables lose some clones; where checked, under half of the loss comes from unresolved V genes, and the rest has no known cause. The sample yields 200,000 to 250,000 clones; approximately 77% were counted once. Approximately 3.8% of the sample goes to the ten largest clones. The sequencing input was peripheral blood. Receptors were obtained from a woman older than 75 with acute or convalescent COVID-19.

The V gene is TRBV6-5, the J gene TRBJ2-7, with TRBD1 matching over 9 bases. CDR3 length: 15 amino acids. V was pared by 6 bases and J by 3 bases, with 9 bases of the junction left unmatched. Germline V lookup: CDR1 MNHEY, CDR2 SVGAGI. As DNA, the CDR3 is TGTGCCAGCAGGTATTCCGGGACAGGGCTCTACGAGCAGTACTTC. Protein sequence: CASRYSGTGLYEQYF.

The chain couples TRBV30 to TRBJ1-2, with D unclear. Germline CDR1 and CDR2: GTSNPN and SVGIG (reference sequence). The CDR3 contains 13 residues. Trimming removed 3 bases from V and 6 bases from J, with 14 bases in between. The CDR3 DNA sequence: TGTGCCTGGAGACTAAAGGGAGGGAATGGCTACACCTTC. Protein sequence: CAWRLKGGNGYTF.

The chain joins TRBV4-2 to TRBJ1-1; 7 bases map to TRBD1. Germline V gives CDR1 LGHNA, CDR2 YNFKEQ. The CDR3 contains 15 residues. The V and J ends lost 4 bases and 0 bases, in that order; junction bases with no gene match: 5. The CDR3 DNA reads TGTGCCAGCAGCCCCATAGACAGGGTGAACACTGAAGCTTTCTTT. As protein: CASSPIDRVNTEAFF.

This chain joins TRBV28 and TRBJ2-7, with TRBD2 matching over 8 bases. Germline V lookup: CDR1 MDHEN, CDR2 SYDVKM. The CDR3 is made up of 14 amino acids. V lost 11 bases, J lost 6 bases, and 15 bases stayed unmatched. This CDR3 reads CASRVAGLVGEQYF. Here the CDR3 DNA reads TGTGCCTCCCGGGTAGCGGGGCTCGTCGGCGAGCAGTACTTC.

J is TRBJ2-3 and V is TRBV3-1 (or the pseudogene TRBV3-2), with 8 bases identical to TRBD2. The germline CDR1 and CDR2 sequences are LGHDT and YNNKEL (reference sequence). The CDR3 contains 16 residues. V was clipped by 2 bases and J by 5 bases; unmatched bases: 9. CDR3 sequence: CASSQPCAGGEDTQYF. DNA of the CDR3: TGTGCCAGCAGCCAACCTTGTGCGGGGGGCGAAGATACGCAGTATTTT.

This clone appeared a single time. This chain joins TRBV24-1 and TRBJ2-1; D is possibly TRBD1 (6 bases). Germline CDR1 and CDR2: KGHDR and SFDVKD. The CDR3 has 16 amino acids. V gave up 2 bases and J gave up 4 bases, with 14 bases separating them. The CDR3 sequence: CATSDSGDISYNEQFF. The CDR3 bases are TGTGCCACCAGTGATTCAGGGGACATATCTTACAATGAGCAGTTCTTC.

V gene TRBV28 combines with J gene TRBJ1-1; TRBD1 is a possible D gene (6 bases). With 7 bases removed from V and 6 bases from J, the gap between germline ends came to 21 bases. This CDR3 comprises 15 residues. Germline CDR1 MDHEN, CDR2 SYDVKM. The CDR3 loop is CASNRPRVGAAEAFF. In DNA, the CDR3 is TGTGCCAGCAATAGGCCCCGGGTGGGGGCAGCTGAAGCTTTCTTT.

The rearrangement links TRBV7-2 to TRBJ2-2, with 12 positions matching TRBD2. V lost 8 bases, J lost 6 bases, and 7 bases stayed unmatched. The CDR3 extends over 15 amino acids. The V gene's germline CDR1 is SGHTA and CDR2 FQGNSA. CDR3 sequence (DNA): TGTGCCAGCGCCCTGGGACTAGCGGGCCCCGGGGAGCTGTTTTTT. Its translation is CASALGLAGPGELFF.

The J gene is TRBJ1-4, the V gene TRBV6-6, with D possibly matching TRBD1 (5 bases). The CDR3 has 16 residues. In germline, CDR1 is MNHNY, CDR2 SVGAGI (reference sequence). The germline V and J ends were trimmed by 6 bases and 0 bases, with 14 bases remaining between them. Here the CDR3 DNA reads TGTGCCAGCAGCCCCCACTCAGGGACAACTAATGAAAAACTGTTTTTT. Its protein product is CASSPHSGTTNEKLFF.

V is TRBV3-1 (or the pseudogene TRBV3-2) and J is TRBJ1-3; no reliable D call. The CDR3 covers 15 residues. The germline CDR1 and CDR2 sequences are LGHDT and YNNKEL (reference sequence). Trimming left V 5 bases short and J 3 bases short, with 14 bases between. Written as DNA, the CDR3 is TGTGCCAGCAGCACAGTCTCCGGAGGTGGAAACACCATATATTTT. Translating gives CASSTVSGGGNTIYF.

This rearrangement joins TRBV5-1 to TRBJ2-2; 8 bases map to TRBD1. This CDR3 is 15 amino acids long. Trimming at V came to 2 bases and at J to 5 bases, leaving 5 bases not matched to a gene. CDR1 SGHRS and CDR2 YFSETQ come from the germline V gene. CDR3 residues: CASSFRQGATGELFF. In DNA form, the CDR3 reads TGCGCCAGCAGCTTTAGGCAGGGGGCGACCGGGGAGCTGTTTTTT. The complete variable domain, with remaining parts taken from reference TRBV5-1 and TRBJ2-2, reads KAGVTQTPRYLIKTRGQQVTLSCSPISGHRSVSWYQQTPGQGLQFLFEYFSETQRNKGNFPGRFSGRQFSNSRSEMNVSTLELGDSALYLCASSFRQGATGELFFGEGSRLTVL.

This sequence joins TRBV19 and TRBJ1-5; D is uncertain. Germline lookup yields CDR1 LNHDA and CDR2 SQIVND (reference sequence). The CDR3 has 15 amino acids. Trimming took 2 bases from V and 0 from J, leaving 8 bases between them. As DNA, the CDR3 is TGTGCCAGTAGTATACAGTTTAATAGCAATCAGCCCCAGCATTTT. It is translated as CASSIQFNSNQPQHF. Looking up the rest from reference TRBV19 and TRBJ1-5 gives the full variable domain: DGGITQSPKYLFRKEGQNVTLSCEQNLNHDAMYWYRQDPGQGLRLIYYSQIVNDFQKGDIAEGYSVSREKKESFPLTVTSAQKNPTAFYLCASSIQFNSNQPQHFGDGTRLSIL.

Comment on this clone: The sample carries other DNA sequences with the same CDR3. V gene TRBV3-1 (or the pseudogene TRBV3-2) combines with J gene TRBJ1-5; no reliable D call. Germline values: CDR1 LGHDT, CDR2 YNNKEL (reference sequence). Trimming left V 1 base short and J 2 bases short, with 6 bases between. The CDR3 totals 14 residues. The CDR3 is CASSQGQGNQPQHF. Written as DNA, the CDR3 is TGTGCCAGCAGCCAAGGGCAGGGCAATCAGCCCCAGCATTTT.

The V call is TRBV29-1, the J call TRBJ1-1; the D gene is possibly TRBD1 (5 bases). Trimming left V 6 bases short and J 3 bases short, with 8 bases between. This CDR3 has 11 residues. CDR1 and CDR2 (germline): SQVTM, ANQGSEA. The chain's CDR3 is CSVHRYTEAFF. The CDR3, as DNA: TGCAGCGTCCACAGGTACACTGAAGCTTTCTTT.

The chain couples TRBV12-3 or TRBV12-4 to TRBJ2-5; TRBD2 is a possible D gene (7 bases). V lost 5 bases to trimming and J lost 9 bases, with 16 bases between them. This CDR3 has 13 amino acids. Written as DNA, the CDR3 is TGTGCCAGCAGTCTTGCGGGGGCCGAGTCCCAGTACTTC. Translating gives CASSLAGAESQYF.

V and J are TRBV24-1 and TRBJ2-3; tentatively, D is TRBD2 (6 bases). The CDR3 contains 16 residues. The V end lost 4 bases, the J end lost 5 bases, and 18 bases lay between the germline ends. Germline CDR1 reads KGHDR; CDR2 reads SFDVKD. CDR3: CATSESLEMGGDTQYF. DNA of the CDR3: TGTGCCACCAGTGAATCCCTAGAGATGGGGGGAGATACGCAGTATTTT.

The chain carries TRBV7-6 and TRBJ2-7; D might be TRBD2 (6 bases). Germline lookup yields CDR1 SGHVS and CDR2 FNYEAQ. The CDR3 length is 16 residues. The ends were cut back, 1 base at V and 5 bases at J, with 18 bases in the middle. CDR3 protein: CASSLGKDYRLHEQYF. Here the CDR3 DNA reads TGTGCCAGCAGCTTAGGTAAGGACTACCGGCTCCACGAGCAGTACTTC. Using reference TRBV7-6 and TRBJ2-7 for the parts outside the CDR3, the full variable domain is GAGVSQSPRYKVTKRGQDVALRCDPISGHVSLYWYRQALGQGPEFLTYFNYEAQQDKSGLPNDRFSAERPEGSISTLTIQRTEQRDSAMYRCASSLGKDYRLHEQYFGPGTRLTVT.

Of note for this clone: A junction boundary mismatches the germline segment, possibly from a read error. The chain employs TRBV9 and TRBJ2-3; 9 positions match TRBD2. The CDR3 spans 15 residues. Per germline, CDR1 SGDLS and CDR2 YYNGEE. CDR3 residues: CASSASGTSRGSSDF. The DNA of the CDR3 is TGTGCCAGCAGCGCTTCCGGGACTAGCCGGGGATCAAGCGATTTT.

This clone appeared once. The gene calls are TRBV20-1 and TRBJ2-1; no definite D call. The CDR3 is 11 residues long. V lost 7 bases, J lost 4 bases, and 8 bases lay in between. Germline V CDR1 and CDR2: DFQATT, SNEGSKA (reference sequence). The CDR3 spells CSGLNYNEQFF. CDR3 in DNA: TGCAGTGGACTGAATTACAATGAGCAGTTCTTC.

The chain joins TRBV19 to TRBJ2-2, with TRBD1 matching 7 bases. V was clipped by 8 bases and J by 7 bases; unmatched bases: 16. CDR1 is LNHDA, CDR2 SQIVND, per germline (reference sequence). This CDR3 is 16 amino acids long. The CDR3 loop reads CASSVGTGVSSGELFF. The CDR3 bases are TGTGCCAGTTCCGTCGGCACAGGGGTTAGTAGCGGGGAGCTGTTTTTT. The whole variable domain, filled in from reference TRBV19 and TRBJ2-2, reads DGGITQSPKYLFRKEGQNVTLSCEQNLNHDAMYWYRQDPGQGLRLIYYSQIVNDFQKGDIAEGYSVSREKKESFPLTVTSAQKNPTAFYLCASSVGTGVSSGELFFGEGSRLTVL.

This rearrangement joins TRBV7-2 to TRBJ1-1; D not certain. Germline CDR1 SGHTA, CDR2 FQGNSA. The CDR3 covers 14 residues. V shed 5 bases and J shed 4 bases, with 14 bases lying between them. The CDR3 DNA reads TGTGCCAGCAGCACCGCCGCGAGGAGCACTGAAGCTTTCTTT. The encoded protein is CASSTAARSTEAFF.

V and J are TRBV9 and TRBJ2-7, with TRBD2 matching 7 bases. This CDR3 spans 14 amino acids. Germline CDR1 is SGDLS and CDR2 is YYNGEE. Unmatched junction bases numbered 9, after V lost 4 bases and J lost 5 bases. The CDR3 nucleotides read TGTGCCAGCAGCCCCCTCCCGGGGAGGGACGAGCAGTACTTC. This codes for CASSPLPGRDEQYF.

This clone was counted once. This chain connects TRBV13 to TRBJ1-4; perhaps TRBD1 as D (6 bases). Germline lookup yields CDR1 PRHDT and CDR2 FYEKMQ (reference sequence). The length of the CDR3 is 14 residues. Trimming removed 4 bases at V and 6 bases at J, with 12 bases between. CDR3 bases: TGTGCCAGCAGCTCGGGACACGAAGATGAAAAACTGTTTTTT. Amino acid sequence: CASSSGHEDEKLFF.

The V and J genes are TRBV7-9 and TRBJ2-7, with 7 positions matching TRBD1. The germline V gene encodes CDR1 SEHNR and CDR2 FQNEAQ (reference sequence). This CDR3 has 16 residues. The V segment lost 4 bases and the J segment 3 bases; nucleotides outside the gene matches: 12. The DNA for the CDR3 is TGTGCCAGCAGCTCGAGAGGGGGCACTTATCTCTACGAGCAGTACTTC. It encodes CASSSRGGTYLYEQYF.

The genes are TRBV6-1 and TRBJ2-7; perhaps TRBD2 as D (7 bases). The V gene lost 0 bases and the J gene lost 2 bases, with 11 bases spanning the gap. CDR1 and CDR2 (germline): MNHNS, SASEGT. The CDR3 is 15 residues long. The CDR3 coding sequence is TGTGCCAGCAGTGAAGCTGGGGGGGACACCTACGAGCAGTACTTC. Its translation is CASSEAGGDTYEQYF.

The rearrangement uses TRBV6-6 and TRBJ2-7; 7 bases align to TRBD1. Germline loops: CDR1 MNHNY, CDR2 SVGAGI (reference sequence). V gave up 6 bases and J gave up 2 bases; unmatched junction bases: 7. The CDR3 totals 14 residues. CDR3 sequence: CASRLGQAAYEQYF. In DNA, the CDR3 is TGTGCCAGCAGACTCGGACAGGCCGCCTACGAGCAGTACTTC.

This clone has more than one count but fewer than ten. This chain uses TRBV19 with TRBJ1-2; possible D gene TRBD1, 5 bases. Trimming took 2 bases from V and 4 from J, leaving 8 bases between them. This CDR3 region has 13 residues. Germline values: CDR1 LNHDA, CDR2 SQIVND (reference sequence). The CDR3 DNA reads TGTGCCAGTAGTATACAGGGCCCCTATGGCTACACCTTC. Protein: CASSIQGPYGYTF.

J is TRBJ2-1 and V is TRBV5-6, with D possibly TRBD1 on 7 matching bases. The CDR3 runs 17 residues. From germline, CDR1 is SGHDT and CDR2 YYEEEE. Trimming took off 1 base at V and 4 bases at J, with 18 bases between the two ends. The CDR3 bases are TGTGCCAGCAGCTTGTTTTTCGGGGGACAGCTGTACAATGAGCAGTTCTTC. This encodes CASSLFFGGQLYNEQFF.

This sequence joins TRBV6-5 and TRBJ2-3; D is uncertain. Deletions cut 6 bases from V and 2 bases from J, with 12 bases between. The germline CDR1 and CDR2 sequences are MNHEY and SVGAGI. The CDR3 sequence is 14 residues long. Written as DNA, the CDR3 is TGTGCCAGCAGGATCGACTGGAACACAGATACGCAGTATTTT. It is translated as CASRIDWNTDTQYF.

This chain connects TRBV10-3 to TRBJ2-7; 13 nucleotides align to TRBD2. Germline assignment: CDR1 ENHRY and CDR2 SYGVKD. The length of the CDR3 is 15 residues. V lost 6 bases to trimming and J lost 7 bases; unmatched junction nucleotides: 9. Written as DNA, the CDR3 is TGTGCCATCAGGAAACTAGCGGGGGGGCTGGGGGAGCAGTACTTC. Residues: CAIRKLAGGLGEQYF.